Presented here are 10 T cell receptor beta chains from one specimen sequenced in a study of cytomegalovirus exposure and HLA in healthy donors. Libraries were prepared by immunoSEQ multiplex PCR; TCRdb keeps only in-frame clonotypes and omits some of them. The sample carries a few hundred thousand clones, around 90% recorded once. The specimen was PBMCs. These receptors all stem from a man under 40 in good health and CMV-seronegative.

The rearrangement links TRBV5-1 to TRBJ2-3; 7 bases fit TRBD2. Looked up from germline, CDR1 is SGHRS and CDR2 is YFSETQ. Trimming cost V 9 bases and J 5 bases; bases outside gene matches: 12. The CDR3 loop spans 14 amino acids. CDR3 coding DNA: TGCGCCACCAGAGGGACTACCACAGGAGATACGCAGTATTTT. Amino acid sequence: CATRGTTTGDTQYF. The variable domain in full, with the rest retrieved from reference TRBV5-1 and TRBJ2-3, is KAGVTQTPRYLIKTRGQQVTLSCSPISGHRSVSWYQQTPGQGLQFLFEYFSETQRNKGNFPGRFSGRQFSNSRSEMNVSTLELGDSALYLCATRGTTTGDTQYFGPGTRLTVL.

The CDR3 loop is CASHSLGEQYF. DNA for the CDR3: TGTGCCAGCCACAGCCTCGGCGAGCAGTACTTC. V is TRBV6-5 and J is TRBJ2-7; D is uncertain. V lost 8 bases, J lost 6 bases, and 11 bases lay in between. Germline CDR1 MNHEY, CDR2 SVGAGI. There are 11 residues in the CDR3.

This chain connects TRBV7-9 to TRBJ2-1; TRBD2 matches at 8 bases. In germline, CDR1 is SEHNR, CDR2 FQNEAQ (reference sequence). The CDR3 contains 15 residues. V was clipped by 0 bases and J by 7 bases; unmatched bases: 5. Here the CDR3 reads CASSLANGGANEQFF. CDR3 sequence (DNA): TGTGCCAGCAGCTTAGCGAACGGGGGGGCAAATGAGCAGTTCTTC.

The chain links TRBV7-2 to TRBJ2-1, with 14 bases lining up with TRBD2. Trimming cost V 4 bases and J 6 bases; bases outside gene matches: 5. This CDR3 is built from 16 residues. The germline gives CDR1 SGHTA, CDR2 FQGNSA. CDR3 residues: CASSSRLAGGVNEQFF. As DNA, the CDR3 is TGTGCCAGCAGCTCCAGACTAGCGGGGGGGGTCAATGAGCAGTTCTTC.

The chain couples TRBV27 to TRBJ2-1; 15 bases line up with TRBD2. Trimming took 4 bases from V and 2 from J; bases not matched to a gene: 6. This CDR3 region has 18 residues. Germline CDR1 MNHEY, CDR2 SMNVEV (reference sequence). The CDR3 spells CASSSGTSGGKTYNEQFF. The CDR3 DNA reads TGTGCCAGCAGTTCCGGGACTAGCGGGGGGAAAACCTACAATGAGCAGTTCTTC.

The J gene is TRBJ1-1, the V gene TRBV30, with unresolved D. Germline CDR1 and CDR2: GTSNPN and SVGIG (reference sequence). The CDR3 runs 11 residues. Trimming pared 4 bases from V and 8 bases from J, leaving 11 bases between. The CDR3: CAWILVREAFF. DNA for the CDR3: TGTGCCTGGATTTTGGTGAGGGAAGCTTTCTTT.

The chain's CDR3 is CASRMTFYSNQPQHF. CDR3 DNA sequence: TGTGCCAGCAGGATGACATTCTATAGCAATCAGCCCCAGCATTTT. The genes are TRBV27 and TRBJ1-5; D uncertain. The CDR3 loop spans 15 amino acids. CDR1 and CDR2 from the germline V gene are MNHEY and SMNVEV (reference sequence). Trimming pared 6 bases from V and 0 bases from J, leaving 12 bases between.

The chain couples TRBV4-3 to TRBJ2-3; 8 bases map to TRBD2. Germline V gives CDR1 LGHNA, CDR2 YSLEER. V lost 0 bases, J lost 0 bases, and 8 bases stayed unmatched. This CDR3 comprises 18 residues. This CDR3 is CASSQDLQRGTSTDTQYF. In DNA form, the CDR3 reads TGCGCCAGCAGCCAAGATCTTCAGCGGGGGACTAGCACAGATACGCAGTATTTT.

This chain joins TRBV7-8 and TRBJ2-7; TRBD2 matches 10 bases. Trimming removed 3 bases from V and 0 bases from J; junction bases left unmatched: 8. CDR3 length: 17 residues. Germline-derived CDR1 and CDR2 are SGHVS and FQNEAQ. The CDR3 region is CASSFISGGISSYEQYF. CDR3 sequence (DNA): TGTGCCAGCAGCTTCATTAGCGGGGGGATCAGCTCCTACGAGCAGTACTTC.

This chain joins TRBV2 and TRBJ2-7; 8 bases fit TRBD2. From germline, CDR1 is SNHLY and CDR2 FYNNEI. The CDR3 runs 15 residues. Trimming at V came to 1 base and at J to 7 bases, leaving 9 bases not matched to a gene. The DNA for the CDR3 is TGTGCCAGCAGTGAAGGGGCGGGGGGCCCCTGGGAGCAGTACTTC. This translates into CASSEGAGGPWEQYF.